This T cell receptor beta chain stems from a study of T-cell reconstitution after alpha-beta-depleted transplantation in children (dated by TCRdb to the mid-2010s). About the investigation overall: Using TCR repertoire profiling, the study followed T-cell immune reconstitution in a quantitative way in children after TCRalphabeta/CD19-depleted allogeneic hematopoietic cell transplantation. The research as a whole found: Over subsequent months, a decline in hyperexpanded clone frequencies was noted, and after one year, T-cell counts and TCRbeta diversity were mostly ascribed to newly produced T cells. About two months after transplant, the apparently early recovery of alphabetaT-cell counts reportedly depended on just several hundred clones that had expanded rapidly and came from non-depleted graft cells. In some patients, the high TCRbeta diversity seen at day 60 was put down to recipient T cells and intrathymic progenitors that had survived conditioning.

Library method: PCR. The listed sequencing device is Illumina HiSeq 2500. TCR libraries were prepared with molecular barcoding, using unique molecular identifiers to normalize TCRbeta repertoire quantification. The public reads were reanalyzed by TCRdb: fastp trimming at Q25, MiXCR alignment, in-frame beta chains only. CDR3 protein sequences are deduplicated, and each keeps its most common genes and DNA. The sample contains some 100,000 distinct CDR3 sequences, around a sixth of them found a single time. The leading ten clones occupy roughly 21% of the sample. The sample's treatment or condition label, decoded: allogeneic hematopoietic cell transplantation with graft depleted of TCRalphabeta T cells and CD19 B cells. The transplant recipients were children given TCRalphabeta/CD19-depleted allogeneic hematopoietic cell grafts. In this sample, this clonotype turned up a few times. Its target antigen remains unknown. Base qualities were left out, and no much larger clone turns up one base away.

V ends up 3 bases short and J 12 bases short, with an unmatched junction base count of 4. The CDR3 contains 11 residues, cysteine and phenylalanine counted. Just the 33-base CDR3 DNA is kept, in frame starting at base 1. Sequences GTSNPN (CDR1) and SVGIG (CDR2) are obtained from the germline V gene (reference sequence). This receptor was taken from a male patient aged 2-15 years who had a stem cell transplant for acute lymphoblastic leukemia, so the T cells may come from the graft donor. Recombination linked TRBV30 to TRBJ2-1; the central 8 bases match TRBD2. Sequences were derived from PBMCs, mostly from graft donor cells, sampled 180 days after TCRalphabeta/CD19-depleted stem cell transplant. The CDR3 protein sequence reads: CAWRMAGGQFF. The sequenced DNA: TGTGCCTGGAGGATGGCGGGGGGGCAGTTCTTC.